The 26 T cell receptor beta chains given below trace back to one sample, sequenced in a study of identical twins. Using its own MiXCR run on the 5' RACE reads, TCRdb lists one record per CDR3 protein. The sample lists around 1.7 million distinct CDR3 sequences, less than 35% occurring once. Sequencing was performed on cord blood. Every receptor here comes from a newborn girl in good health.

Comments on this clonotype: With a much larger clone just one base away, this may be a read error. The rearrangement uses TRBV9 and TRBJ1-2; 7 nucleotides align to TRBD1. The CDR3 loop spans 14 amino acids. Germline-derived CDR1 and CDR2 are SGDLS and YYNGEE. CDR3 coding DNA: TGTGCCAGCAGAGTGCCGGGACAGAACTATAGCTACACCTTC. Protein sequence: CASRVPGQNYSYTF.

This clonotype was observed a handful of times. J is TRBJ1-2 and V is TRBV28; D remains ambiguous. V was shortened by 2 bases and J by 2 bases, with 12 bases between the two germline ends. Germline CDR1 MDHEN, CDR2 SYDVKM. This CDR3 spans 15 amino acids. CDR3 DNA: TGTGCCAGCAGTTTACAACCTACACCAAACTATGGCTACACCTTC. Translation gives CASSLQPTPNYGYTF.

This clonotype occurred once. The genes are TRBV20-1 and TRBJ1-1, with D unresolved. Germline values: CDR1 DFQATT, CDR2 SNEGSKA (reference sequence). The CDR3 covers 15 residues. The germline V and J ends were trimmed by 3 bases and 0 bases, with 14 bases remaining between them. The CDR3 here is CSASPFAGLNTEAFF. The CDR3 nucleotides read TGCAGTGCTAGTCCGTTTGCGGGTTTGAACACTGAAGCTTTCTTT.

V usage is TRBV20-1 and J usage is TRBJ1-1; 8 nucleotides match TRBD1. Germline CDR1 and CDR2: DFQATT and SNEGSKA (reference sequence). The CDR3 covers 15 residues. Germline trimming cut 3 bases from V and 1 base from J; bases unmatched to any gene: 7. CDR3 in DNA: TGCAGTGCTAGGACCAGGACAGGGAGGAACACTGAAGCTTTCTTT. Translation: CSARTRTGRNTEAFF.

The genes are TRBV20-1 and TRBJ2-7; maybe TRBD2 (5 bases). CDR3 length: 13 residues. CDR1 and CDR2 from the germline V gene are DFQATT and SNEGSKA (reference sequence). Trimming shortened V by 4 bases and J by 3 bases, and 13 bases separated the two germline ends. Here the CDR3 reads CSAISDGDYEQYF. CDR3 in DNA: TGCAGTGCTATATCGGACGGGGACTACGAGCAGTACTTC.

This clonotype was seen only a few times. The V call is TRBV5-1, the J call TRBJ2-7; D may correspond to TRBD1 or TRBD2 (5 bases each). Trimming pared 5 bases from V and 5 bases from J, leaving 17 bases between. CDR1 is SGHRS, CDR2 YFSETQ, per germline. The CDR3 spans 14 residues. The CDR3 reads CASRTKWGINEQYF. CDR3 sequence (DNA): TGCGCCAGCAGGACAAAGTGGGGGATCAACGAGCAGTACTTC.

The V and J genes are TRBV20-1 and TRBJ2-1; the match to TRBD2 covers 9 bases. The DNA end is more similar to TRBJ2-7, so the J call may be wrong. Germline V gene data show CDR1 as DFQATT and CDR2 as SNEGSKA (reference sequence). The CDR3 totals 15 residues. The CDR3 DNA sequence: TGCAGTGCTAGAGCCGGGACTAGCCCTTACAATGAGCAGTACTTC. This translates into CSARAGTSPYNEQYF.

As regards this clonotype: At one end, the junction sequence differs from germline, possibly due to a read error. The chain links TRBV27 to TRBJ2-7, with a possible D match to TRBD2 (6 bases). The CDR3 has 15 amino acids. Looked up from germline, CDR1 is MNHEY and CDR2 is SMNVEV (reference sequence). The CDR3 DNA is TGTGCCAGCAGTTTATCCGGGGGACTCCCCTACGGGCAGTACTTC. The encoded protein is CASSLSGGLPYGQYF.

This chain links TRBV7-9 with TRBJ2-1, with D possibly TRBD2 on 6 matching bases. Germline CDR1 and CDR2: SEHNR and FQNEAQ (reference sequence). The CDR3 has 17 amino acids. V lost 1 base and J lost 4, with 17 bases in between. CDR3 nucleotide sequence: TGTGCCAGCAGCTTAGGGGGTGGCGGGATTACTTACAATGAGCAGTTCTTC. This sequence encodes CASSLGGGGITYNEQFF.

The V call is TRBV13, the J call TRBJ2-7; 11 bases fit TRBD2. CDR1 is PRHDT, CDR2 FYEKMQ, per germline (reference sequence). V gave up 5 bases and J gave up 7 bases; unmatched junction bases: 13. CDR3 size: 16 residues. The CDR3 loop is CASSARTSGQYNEQYF. In DNA form, the CDR3 reads TGTGCCAGCAGCGCCCGGACTAGCGGGCAATACAATGAGCAGTACTTC.

The J gene is TRBJ1-5, the V gene TRBV28; possible D gene TRBD1, 6 bases. The CDR3 runs to 14 residues. The V end lost 6 bases, the J end lost 3 bases, and 12 bases lay between the germline ends. Germline CDR1 is MDHEN and CDR2 is SYDVKM. The CDR3: CASSPGTHNQPQHF. The CDR3 bases are TGTGCCAGCAGCCCCGGGACACACAATCAGCCCCAGCATTTT.

The CDR3 protein is CASSLRRTWSYGYTF. In DNA form, the CDR3 reads TGCGCCAGCAGCTTGAGGAGGACGTGGAGCTATGGCTACACCTTC. This chain uses TRBV5-1 with TRBJ1-2; D unresolved. The CDR3 sequence is 15 residues long. Germline assignment: CDR1 SGHRS and CDR2 YFSETQ. V lost 1 base, J lost 4 bases, and 14 bases lay in between.

This clonotype was counted a few times. The chain uses TRBV11-2 and TRBJ2-1; 9 positions match TRBD1. The germline V gene encodes CDR1 SGHAT and CDR2 FQNNGV. CDR3 length equals 15 residues. V gave up 5 bases and J gave up 1 base; unmatched junction bases: 3. The CDR3 loop reads CASSMTGGSYNEQFF. In DNA form, the CDR3 reads TGTGCCAGCAGCATGACAGGGGGTTCCTACAATGAGCAGTTCTTC.

This clonotype was recorded a few times. V is TRBV3-1 and J is TRBJ2-5, with no clear D. V lost 0 bases and J lost 13, with 12 bases in between. CDR3 length: 12 amino acids. Germline-derived CDR1 and CDR2 are LGHDT and YNNKEL (reference sequence). CDR3 amino acids: CASSQDPGQLYF. The DNA of the CDR3 is TGTGCCAGCAGCCAAGATCCAGGTCAGCTGTACTTC.

The chain uses TRBV5-4 and TRBJ2-7, with 7 bases matching TRBD1. The J call may be incorrect, as the DNA end agrees better with TRBJ2-5. There are 13 residues in the CDR3. Germline V gives CDR1 SGHNT, CDR2 YYREEE (reference sequence). CDR3 protein: CASSARGQETQYF. In DNA, the CDR3 is TGTGCCAGCAGCGCGAGGGGGCAGGAGACCCAGTACTTC.

This sequence joins TRBV10-3 and TRBJ2-1; 10 bases fit TRBD2. The V and J ends lost 3 bases and 8 bases, in that order; junction bases with no gene match: 7. The germline gives CDR1 ENHRY, CDR2 SYGVKD. There are 15 residues in the CDR3. The CDR3 reads CAISEELAGIDEQFF. As DNA, the CDR3 is TGTGCCATCAGTGAAGAACTAGCGGGGATCGATGAGCAGTTCTTC.

This clonotype turned up a few times. This chain links TRBV10-3 with TRBJ2-1, with 10 bases identical to TRBD2. The germline CDR1 and CDR2 sequences are ENHRY and SYGVKD. The CDR3 is 15 amino acids. The trim removed 10 bases at V and 0 bases at J, leaving 6 bases unmatched. The CDR3 loop reads CATGVAGGSYNEQFF. CDR3 nucleotide sequence: TGTGCCACCGGGGTAGCGGGAGGCTCCTACAATGAGCAGTTCTTC.

The table lists this clonotype with a count of one. A much larger clone lies a single base off, so this may be a read error. This chain connects TRBV12-3 or TRBV12-4 to TRBJ2-7; D may be TRBD1 (6 bases). Trimming stripped 5 bases from V and 7 bases from J, with 18 bases between. The CDR3 spans 14 residues. CDR3 sequence (DNA): TGTGCCAGCAGTCGTAGACAGGAATACAATGAGCAGTACTTC. Translated: CASSRRQEYNEQYF.

This clonotype was seen a few times. This chain's CDR3 is CASSVSRDYGYTF. The DNA of the CDR3 is TGTGCCAGCAGCGTTAGCAGGGATTATGGCTACACCTTC. The V and J genes are TRBV9 and TRBJ1-2; a possible D gene is TRBD1 (5 bases). CDR1 is SGDLS and CDR2 is YYNGEE in the germline V gene. This CDR3 is 13 amino acids long. The V end was cut by 2 bases, the J end by 5 bases, with 10 bases between.

The V call is TRBV7-9, the J call TRBJ2-3; D is ambiguous. The CDR3 is made up of 13 amino acids. The V and J ends lost 2 bases and 7 bases respectively, with 10 bases between them. Germline values: CDR1 SEHNR, CDR2 FQNEAQ (reference sequence). In DNA form, the CDR3 reads TGTGCCAGCAGCTTAATCGTTACAAATACGCAGTATTTT. Protein product: CASSLIVTNTQYF. Supplemented by reference TRBV7-9 and TRBJ2-3, the full variable domain reads DTGVSQNPRHKITKRGQNVTFRCDPISEHNRLYWYRQTLGQGPEFLTYFQNEAQLEKSRLLSDRFSAERPKGSFSTLEIQRTEQGDSAMYLCASSLIVTNTQYFGPGTRLTVL.

This chain connects TRBV20-1 to TRBJ2-7; the match to TRBD2 covers 11 bases. V dropped 6 bases and J dropped 3; count of bases not matched to a gene: 4. The germline V gene has CDR1 DFQATT and CDR2 SNEGSKA (reference sequence). CDR3 length: 13 amino acids. CDR3 amino acids: CSAPTSGVYEQYF. The CDR3 DNA reads TGCAGTGCCCCGACTAGCGGGGTCTACGAGCAGTACTTC.

The chain employs TRBV6-1 and TRBJ1-6; no clear D. Germline CDR1 and CDR2: MNHNS and SASEGT. With 3 bases removed from V and 9 bases from J, the gap between germline ends came to 3 bases. This CDR3 has 11 residues. The CDR3 DNA is TGTGCCAGCAGTGATGGTTCACCCCTCCACTTT. It is translated as CASSDGSPLHF.

The chain couples TRBV28 to TRBJ1-4; a weak D match, TRBD1 (5 bases). This CDR3 comprises 18 residues. V lost 4 bases, J lost 1 base, and 19 bases lay in between. Germline lookup yields CDR1 MDHEN and CDR2 SYDVKM. The chain's CDR3 is CASSYPRLEGRTNEKLFF. As DNA, the CDR3 is TGTGCCAGCAGTTACCCCCGTTTGGAGGGGAGAACTAATGAAAAACTGTTTTTT. Complete variable domain (other parts from reference TRBV28 and TRBJ1-4): DVKVTQSSRYLVKRTGEKVFLECVQDMDHENMFWYRQDPGLGLRLIYFSYDVKMKEKGDIPEGYSVSREKKERFSLILESASTNQTSMYLCASSYPRLEGRTNEKLFFGSGTQLSVL.

The table lists this clonotype with many counts. The genes are TRBV28 and TRBJ2-3; D is possibly TRBD1 or TRBD2 (6 bases each). V lost 3 bases to trimming and J lost 4 bases, with 17 bases between them. The CDR3 is 16 residues long. The germline V gene encodes CDR1 MDHEN and CDR2 SYDVKM. In DNA form, the CDR3 reads TGTGCCAGCAGTTTTAATTCAGGGGCTAGCGCAGATACGCAGTATTTT. Translation gives CASSFNSGASADTQYF. The complete variable domain, with remaining parts taken from reference TRBV28 and TRBJ2-3, reads DVKVTQSSRYLVKRTGEKVFLECVQDMDHENMFWYRQDPGLGLRLIYFSYDVKMKEKGDIPEGYSVSREKKERFSLILESASTNQTSMYLCASSFNSGASADTQYFGPGTRLTVL.

This clonotype was detected only a few times. The chain combines TRBV6-1 with TRBJ1-2, with D perhaps matching TRBD1 (6 bases). Germline assignment: CDR1 MNHNS and CDR2 SASEGT. CDR3 size: 15 residues. V was cut by 1 base and J by 8 bases, with 17 bases left in between. The CDR3 bases are TGTGCCAGCAGTGAAGTCGATGGGGGGGCGCGAGGCTACACCTTC. Translating it yields CASSEVDGGARGYTF.

With respect to this clonotype: At one boundary the junction diverges from the germline segment, which might be a read error. The chain is built from TRBV20-1 and TRBJ1-2; 10 bases are shared with TRBD1. Germline CDR1 and CDR2: DFQATT and SNEGSKA (reference sequence). The CDR3 totals 14 residues. CDR3 bases: TGCAGTACTAGCCTCAGGGACAGGGGCTATGGCTACACCTTC. It encodes CSTSLRDRGYGYTF.